The 22 T cell receptor beta chains below come from one sample, sequenced in a study of molecular identifiers for immune sequencing clone quantification (dated by TCRdb to the late 2010s). The receptor library was made with PCR. The run used an Illumina HiSeq 4000. TCRdb took the public reads, trimmed them with fastp at Q25, ran MiXCR for clone calling and kept in-frame beta chains. Identical CDR3 protein sequences are pooled into one entry, listed with their most common genes and DNA. The sample has 460,000 or so distinct CDR3 sequences on record, 20% to 25% of them singletons. The ten largest make up about 0.78% of the sample. The sample comprised naive CD8+ T cells from blood, with Jurkat cell RNA spiked in. The cell subset or site label on this specimen signifies: FACS-sorted CD8+CD4-CCR7+CD45RA+ naive T cells. These TCRs come from a human donor in good health. Some libraries in this study had Jurkat cell RNA spiked in.

This chain uses TRBV11-2 with TRBJ2-7; TRBD1 aligns across 9 bases. Germline values: CDR1 SGHAT, CDR2 FQNNGV. CDR3 length equals 15 residues. Trimming took 8 bases from V and 3 from J; bases not matched to a gene: 11. CDR3 nucleotides: TGTGCCAGCGGCTACCCGGGACAGGGATTCTACGAGCAGTACTTC. Translating gives CASGYPGQGFYEQYF.

This clonotype was seen only a few times. This chain uses TRBV27 with TRBJ2-7, with TRBD2 matching over 7 bases. This CDR3 has 14 amino acids. Germline loops: CDR1 MNHEY, CDR2 SMNVEV (reference sequence). V shed 8 bases, J shed 3 bases, and the junction held 10 bases outside the gene matches. DNA for the CDR3: TGTGCCAGCCACGAGGCGGGGGTTATCTACGAGCAGTACTTC. Protein: CASHEAGVIYEQYF.

This clonotype was detected many times. This chain links TRBV7-9 with TRBJ1-1; 8 bases are shared with TRBD1. The CDR3 is 15 residues long. V dropped 4 bases and J dropped 8; count of bases not matched to a gene: 12. The germline gives CDR1 SEHNR, CDR2 FQNEAQ (reference sequence). The CDR3 is CASSSPLMDRAEAFF. In DNA form, the CDR3 reads TGTGCCAGCAGCTCACCCCTAATGGACAGGGCAGAAGCTTTCTTT.

This clonotype was seen a handful of times. This chain connects TRBV3-1 to TRBJ2-1; D possibly uses TRBD1 or TRBD2 (5 bases each). The CDR3 length is 16 residues. V dropped 1 base and J dropped 6 bases, with 16 bases sitting between them. Looked up from germline, CDR1 is LGHDT and CDR2 is YNNKEL (reference sequence). The CDR3 reads CASSQGAGAPINEQFF. In DNA form, the CDR3 reads TGTGCCAGCAGCCAAGGTGCCGGGGCTCCTATCAATGAGCAGTTCTTC.

This clonotype came up a few times. The chain is built from TRBV9 and TRBJ2-7, with 7 bases identical to TRBD1. V lost 3 bases and J lost 2; bases outside the gene matches: 5. The CDR3 loop spans 14 amino acids. Per germline, CDR1 SGDLS and CDR2 YYNGEE. CDR3 nucleotides: TGTGCCAGCAGCGGCCGGGACAGTACCTACGAGCAGTACTTC. Translated: CASSGRDSTYEQYF.

Only a few counts were recorded for this clonotype. The rearrangement links TRBV5-8 to TRBJ2-6; D is uncertain. Germline V lookup: CDR1 SGHTS, CDR2 YDEGEE. With 7 bases removed from V and 0 bases from J, the gap between germline ends came to 14 bases. The CDR3 sequence is 16 residues long. Written as DNA, the CDR3 is TGTGCCAGCTCGATTACTTCCCCCTCTGGGGCCAACGTCCTGACTTTC. This gives the protein CASSITSPSGANVLTF.

V usage is TRBV11-1 and J usage is TRBJ2-7, with D perhaps TRBD2 (5 bases). The germline gives CDR1 SGHAT, CDR2 FQDESV (reference sequence). V lost 5 bases and J lost 4, with 18 bases in between. CDR3 length: 15 residues. The CDR3 DNA is TGTGCCAGCAGCCACGGTGCGAGGGAGATTTACGAGCAGTACTTC. Translating gives CASSHGAREIYEQYF.

This clonotype was counted between two and nine times. One junction end does not reproduce the germline sequence, and a read error may be involved. The gene calls are TRBV24-1 and TRBJ2-2; D tentatively reads TRBD1 or TRBD2 (6 bases each). CDR3 length equals 13 residues. CDR1 is KGHDR, CDR2 SFDVKD, per germline. Written as DNA, the CDR3 is TGTGCCACCAGTGAAACAGGGCCCGGGGGGCTGTTTTTT. This gives the protein CATSETGPGGLFF.

This clonotype was seen a handful of times. The V gene is TRBV7-2, the J gene TRBJ2-3, with TRBD2 matching over 13 bases. This CDR3 has 16 amino acids. The germline V gene encodes CDR1 SGHTA and CDR2 FQGNSA. V lost 5 bases to trimming and J lost 3 bases; unmatched junction nucleotides: 5. CDR3 DNA: TGTGCCAGCAGCGTCGGGACTAGCGGGGCTACAGATACGCAGTATTTT. Translated: CASSVGTSGATDTQYF.

The chain recombines TRBV20-1 with TRBJ2-3; D not resolved. The germline CDR1 and CDR2 sequences are DFQATT and SNEGSKA (reference sequence). The CDR3 loop spans 15 amino acids. Trimming stripped 1 base from V and 1 base from J, with 12 bases between. CDR3 sequence: CSARARHLRTDTQYF. DNA of the CDR3: TGCAGTGCTAGAGCCCGGCACCTCCGCACAGATACGCAGTATTTT.

This clonotype occurred many times. This chain connects TRBV5-1 to TRBJ2-7, with D possibly matching TRBD1 (6 bases). V was cut by 0 bases and J by 4 bases, with 14 bases left in between. The CDR3 is 15 amino acids. Germline V lookup: CDR1 SGHRS, CDR2 YFSETQ. The CDR3 DNA is TGCGCCAGCAGCTTGGAGCCAGGGGTATCGTACGAGCAGTACTTC. Protein: CASSLEPGVSYEQYF. Combining the CDR3 with reference TRBV5-1 and TRBJ2-7 gives the whole variable domain KAGVTQTPRYLIKTRGQQVTLSCSPISGHRSVSWYQQTPGQGLQFLFEYFSETQRNKGNFPGRFSGRQFSNSRSEMNVSTLELGDSALYLCASSLEPGVSYEQYFGPGTRLTVT.

As to this clonotype: A clone one base away is much larger, so this may be a read error. The chain is built from TRBV20-1 and TRBJ1-1; D gene ambiguous. Germline V gene data show CDR1 as DFQATT and CDR2 as SNEGSKA (reference sequence). The CDR3 extends over 14 amino acids. Trimming left V 6 bases short and J 0 bases short, with 14 bases between. The CDR3 protein is CSAGQWEVNTEAFF. The DNA for the CDR3 is TGCAGTGCCGGGCAGTGGGAAGTGAACACTGAAGCTTTCTTT.

This clonotype was seen only a few times. V usage is TRBV3-1 and J usage is TRBJ2-5; D perhaps matches TRBD2 (5 bases). Germline V gives CDR1 LGHDT, CDR2 YNNKEL (reference sequence). The germline V and J ends were trimmed by 0 bases and 4 bases, with 15 bases remaining between them. The CDR3 extends over 16 amino acids. CDR3 region: CASSQDMDWTGETQYF. The CDR3 nucleotides read TGTGCCAGCAGCCAAGATATGGACTGGACCGGAGAGACCCAGTACTTC.

This clonotype was observed a few times. CDR3 nucleotides: TGCGCCAGCAGCTTTAGCTGGCCTGAGCAGTTCTTC. Amino acid sequence: CASSFSWPEQFF. The chain uses TRBV5-1 and TRBJ2-1; no clear D. CDR3 length: 12 residues. The germline V gene has CDR1 SGHRS and CDR2 YFSETQ. Between the trimmed V and J ends, which lost 2 bases and 9 bases, there was a span of 9 bases.

This rearrangement joins TRBV30 to TRBJ2-3; unclear D gene. This CDR3 spans 12 amino acids. The germline V and J ends were trimmed by 4 bases and 6 bases, with 11 bases remaining between them. CDR1 is GTSNPN and CDR2 is SVGIG in the germline V gene (reference sequence). The CDR3 DNA reads as TGTGCCTGGAATGGTGATGGGGATACGCAGTATTTT. Its translation is CAWNGDGDTQYF.

Notes on this clonotype: This sequence may be a read error, since a much larger clone differs from it by one base. This chain connects TRBV7-9 to TRBJ2-7; D unclear. The V gene lost 11 bases and the J gene lost 2 bases, with 19 bases spanning the gap. Germline CDR1 and CDR2: SEHNR and FQNEAQ (reference sequence). This CDR3 contains 14 residues. As DNA, the CDR3 is TGTGCCCGCACCCGTGAGGCAGGCCCCTACGAGCAGTACTTC. Protein product: CARTREAGPYEQYF.

This clonotype occurred many times. The rearrangement joins TRBV10-2 to TRBJ1-5; D remains unclear. In germline, CDR1 is WSHSY, CDR2 SAAADI. This CDR3 region has 13 residues. The CDR3 is CASAMYSNQPQHF. The DNA of the CDR3 is TGCGCAAGCGCCATGTATAGCAATCAGCCCCAGCATTTT.

This clonotype was seen repeatedly, ten times or more. V gene TRBV12-3 or TRBV12-4 combines with J gene TRBJ1-1; D ambiguous. V was pared by 6 bases and J by 4 bases, with 9 bases between. This CDR3 contains 12 residues. The CDR3 nucleotides are TGTGCCAGCAGCCCTGGTGGCACTGAAGCTTTCTTT. Its protein is CASSPGGTEAFF.

The V call is TRBV19, the J call TRBJ1-1, with D unclear. V dropped 5 bases and J dropped 4 bases, with 8 bases sitting between them. Germline CDR1 LNHDA, CDR2 SQIVND (reference sequence). The CDR3 is 12 amino acids. DNA for the CDR3: TGTGCCAGTAGTGCCGAGCGCACTGAAGCTTTCTTT. This encodes CASSAERTEAFF. The full variable domain, its missing parts supplied by reference TRBV19 and TRBJ1-1, is DGGITQSPKYLFRKEGQNVTLSCEQNLNHDAMYWYRQDPGQGLRLIYYSQIVNDFQKGDIAEGYSVSREKKESFPLTVTSAQKNPTAFYLCASSAERTEAFFGQGTRLTVV.

This clonotype was observed many times. The J gene is TRBJ1-5, the V gene TRBV2, with D hard to call. The germline CDR1 and CDR2 sequences are SNHLY and FYNNEI. V was trimmed by 3 bases and J by 4 bases, leaving 7 bases between them. The CDR3 runs 13 residues. The CDR3 bases are TGTGCCAGCAGTGATTTGGGGAATCAGCCCCAGCATTTT. It is translated as CASSDLGNQPQHF.

This clonotype has ten or more counts. The chain has TRBV7-2 and TRBJ2-7, with unresolved D. V lost 5 bases and J 0 bases, leaving 11 bases between the germline ends. The CDR3 runs 14 residues. Germline CDR1 is SGHTA and CDR2 is FQGNSA. Here the CDR3 DNA reads TGTGCCAGCAGCCCCCCCTGGAGCTCCTACGAGCAGTACTTC. Its protein is CASSPPWSSYEQYF.

In its sample, this clonotype was seen many times. The chain joins TRBV7-9 to TRBJ1-1; D gene uncertain. The length of the CDR3 is 14 residues. The V and J ends lost 3 bases and 6 bases respectively, with 14 bases between them. The germline V gene has CDR1 SEHNR and CDR2 FQNEAQ (reference sequence). The CDR3 sequence is CASSFPSQASEAFF. The CDR3 bases are TGTGCCAGCAGCTTCCCGTCCCAGGCCTCTGAAGCTTTCTTT.